This T cell receptor (beta chain) was identified during a study of read filtering for tumor transcriptome and immune sequencing. Whole-study context: The cohort had over 16 men and more than 11 women aged about 45 to 90, mean around 66 years. Per sample, TCR-region reads ranged about 4.05 to 10.27 million by IR-seq, roughly 80 to 1273 by RNA-seq.

V lost 2 bases, J lost 4 bases, and 15 bases stayed unmatched. In germline, CDR1 is SGHAT, CDR2 FQNNGV. This CDR3 is 18 amino acids long. This clonotype was recorded at least ten times. Molecular barcoded adaptors covering alpha/delta and beta/gamma chains were used on roughly 370 ng RNA. TCRdb redid the calling of the reads with MiXCR, one entry per CDR3 protein. The profile shows approximately 9,800 distinct CDR3 sequences, roughly 15% of them singletons. The TCR was taken from a donor at least 40 years old with multiple myeloma. The sample was a population of CD138-negative cells sorted from bone marrow. V and J are TRBV11-2 and TRBJ1-2; TRBD1 matches 8 bases. The CDR3 coding sequence is TGTGCCAGCAGCTTACGAACTATGATGGGACAGGCCGTCTATGGCTACACCTTC. Its protein product is CASSLRTMMGQAVYGYTF.